The 18 T cell receptor beta chains below were found in one sample sequenced in a study of shared clonotypes between healthy human individuals. Assay used: immunoSEQ multiplex PCR; TCRdb lists only in-frame clones, some missing. The sample lists around 1.1 million clones, around 77% occurring once. What was sequenced was memory CD4+ T cells from PBMCs. Noted subset: CD45RA-negative fraction. The receptors were gathered from a man aged 18 to 29 in good health. Some clones in this sample may be carry-over from other donors' samples.

The chain joins TRBV6-4 to TRBJ2-1; 9 positions match TRBD2. With 5 bases clipped from V and 2 bases from J, the junction kept 7 bases outside the gene matches. The CDR3 is made up of 16 amino acids. Per germline, CDR1 MRHNA and CDR2 SNTAGT. The CDR3 nucleotides read TGTGCCAGCAGTTGGGGGCTAGCGGGAACCTACAATGAGCAGTTCTTC. This translates into CASSWGLAGTYNEQFF.

V and J are TRBV4-3 and TRBJ2-3; 10 bases are a match to TRBD2. Germline V gene sequence: CDR1 LGHNA, CDR2 YSLEER. After removal of 6 bases from V and 4 bases from J, the junction contained 1 base not matched to a gene. CDR3 length equals 13 residues. The chain's CDR3 is CASRAGGADTQYF. The CDR3 DNA is TGCGCCAGCAGAGCGGGAGGGGCAGATACGCAGTATTTT.

This clone was seen a single time. J is TRBJ2-7 and V is TRBV7-2; no firm D call. Germline V gives CDR1 SGHTA, CDR2 FQGNSA. The CDR3 has 12 residues. Trimming pared 4 bases from V and 4 bases from J, leaving 8 bases between. CDR3 bases: TGTGCCAGCAGCTCCGTGGGGTACGAGCAGTACTTC. Its protein is CASSSVGYEQYF.

Details on this clone: With a much larger clone just one base away, this may be a read error. The chain has TRBV5-4 and TRBJ1-5, with TRBD1 as a possible D gene (6 bases). Germline CDR1 SGHNT, CDR2 YYREEE (reference sequence). The CDR3 consists of 13 residues. Trimming shortened V by 4 bases and J by 5 bases, and 10 bases separated the two germline ends. CDR3 in amino acids: CASSEDRDQPQHF. The DNA for the CDR3 is TGTGCCAGCAGCGAGGACAGAGATCAGCCCCAGCATTTT.

Turning to this clone: A much larger clonotype is one base distant, so this may be a read error. The identical CDR3 is also encoded by other nucleotide sequences in the sample. This sequence joins TRBV5-4 and TRBJ2-3; 11 positions match TRBD2. The CDR3 runs 13 residues. The V gene's germline CDR1 is SGHNT and CDR2 YYREEE (reference sequence). V trimming: 4 bases; J trimming: 5 bases; junction bases outside the gene matches: 0. CDR3 coding DNA: TGTGCCAGCAGCGGGACTAGCGGAGATACGCAGTATTTT. Amino acid sequence: CASSGTSGDTQYF. The whole variable domain, filled in from reference TRBV5-4 and TRBJ2-3, reads ETGVTQSPTHLIKTRGQQVTLRCSSQSGHNTVSWYQQALGQGPQFIFQYYREEENGRGNFPPRFSGLQFPNYSSELNVNALELDDSALYLCASSGTSGDTQYFGPGTRLTVL.

The chain uses TRBV5-5 and TRBJ2-5; TRBD1 matches 7 bases. The CDR3 is 16 residues long. The V and J ends lost 0 bases and 6 bases, in that order; junction bases with no gene match: 11. From germline, CDR1 is SGHKS and CDR2 YYEKEE (reference sequence). This chain's CDR3 is CASSLGSPGGWQTQYF. The CDR3 DNA follows: TGTGCCAGCAGCTTGGGCTCCCCAGGGGGTTGGCAGACCCAGTACTTC.

The rearrangement joins TRBV10-3 to TRBJ1-1; D unclear. The germline V and J ends were trimmed by 6 bases and 0 bases, with 2 bases remaining between them. Per germline, CDR1 ENHRY and CDR2 SYGVKD. The CDR3 is made up of 11 amino acids. The CDR3 nucleotides read TGTGCCATCAGACTGAACACTGAAGCTTTCTTT. Translating it yields CAIRLNTEAFF.

V usage is TRBV5-1 and J usage is TRBJ2-6; D uncertain. Trimming left V 5 bases short and J 0 bases short, with 12 bases between. Germline values: CDR1 SGHRS, CDR2 YFSETQ. The CDR3 contains 16 residues. The CDR3 loop is CASRFSTLSGANVLTF. Here the CDR3 DNA reads TGCGCCAGCAGGTTCTCAACTCTCTCTGGGGCCAACGTCCTGACTTTC.

Details on this clone: A much larger clonotype is one base distant, so this may be a read error. The rearrangement uses TRBV25-1 and TRBJ1-1, with D perhaps TRBD1 (6 bases). The CDR3 spans 15 residues. From germline, CDR1 is MGHDK and CDR2 SYGVNS. The CDR3 DNA is TGTACCAGCAGGCCAAGAGGGGGGACGAACACTGAAGCTTTCTTT. Protein sequence: CTSRPRGGTNTEAFF.

The chain combines TRBV30 with TRBJ2-2, with 12 bases identical to TRBD2. The V gene's germline CDR1 is GTSNPN and CDR2 SVGIG (reference sequence). The J segment lost 5 bases and the V segment lost 1 base, leaving 5 bases of the junction unmatched. The CDR3 consists of 16 residues. The CDR3 region has the DNA TGTGCCTGGAGTGCGAAAGGGACTAGCGGGACCGGGGAGCTGTTTTTT. This encodes CAWSAKGTSGTGELFF.

J is TRBJ2-7 and V is TRBV6-6; unclear D gene. The V end lost 6 bases, the J end lost 4 bases, and 10 bases lay between the germline ends. In germline, CDR1 is MNHNY, CDR2 SVGAGI (reference sequence). This CDR3 is 12 amino acids long. CDR3 sequence (DNA): TGTGCCAGCAGAGAAACAGCGTACGAGCAGTACTTC. This sequence encodes CASRETAYEQYF.

Details on this clone: Germline and junction disagree at one end, which may indicate a read error. The chain uses TRBV5-1 and TRBJ2-7, with 8 nucleotides matching TRBD2. Germline CDR1 and CDR2: SGHRS and YFSETQ. The CDR3 is 16 amino acids. CDR3 coding DNA: TGCGCCAGCAGCCTAGAGGTGGCGCCGGGACTAGACGGAGGGCACTTC. Translation gives CASSLEVAPGLDGGHF. Filled out from reference TRBV5-1 and TRBJ2-7, the complete variable domain reads KAGVTQTPRYLIKTRGQQVTLSCSPISGHRSVSWYQQTPGQGLQFLFEYFSETQRNKGNFPGRFSGRQFSNSRSEMNVSTLELGDSALYLCASSLEVAPGLDGGHFGPGTRLTVT.

The CDR3 here is CASMGFRNTGELFF. As DNA, the CDR3 is TGTGCCAGCATGGGGTTTCGTAACACCGGGGAGCTGTTTTTT. The rearrangement joins TRBV7-6 to TRBJ2-2; D remains ambiguous. CDR1 and CDR2 (germline): SGHVS, FNYEAQ. There are 14 residues in the CDR3. V was clipped by 7 bases and J by 2 bases, with 11 bases between them.

This rearrangement joins TRBV2 to TRBJ2-5; D possibly corresponds to TRBD1 (6 bases). Germline assignment: CDR1 SNHLY and CDR2 FYNNEI. The V end was cut by 1 base, the J end by 4 bases, with 13 bases between. The CDR3 length is 15 residues. The DNA for the CDR3 is TGTGCCAGCAGTGAAGTGGTAGGGGGTGGAGAGACCCAGTACTTC. Its translation: CASSEVVGGGETQYF.

This clone is a singleton in its sample. J is TRBJ2-3 and V is TRBV5-1; D gene uncertain. Per the germline V gene, CDR1 is SGHRS and CDR2 is YFSETQ. The CDR3 loop spans 14 amino acids. Between the trimmed V and J ends, which lost 0 bases and 6 bases, there was a span of 11 bases. The CDR3 DNA is TGCGCCAGCAGCTTGGAACGACCCTCGGATACGCAGTATTTT. As protein: CASSLERPSDTQYF.

J is TRBJ2-1 and V is TRBV10-3; 10 bases are a match to TRBD2. With V trimmed by 6 bases and J by 7 bases, 18 bases remained unmatched. Per the germline V gene, CDR1 is ENHRY and CDR2 is SYGVKD. The CDR3 contains 18 residues. CDR3 bases: TGTGCCATCAGCGACGGTGGGCGTTGGGTAGCGGGAGGTAATGAGCAGTTCTTC. Translated, it gives CAISDGGRWVAGGNEQFF.

The rearrangement joins TRBV6-5 to TRBJ2-7, with TRBD1 matching over 10 bases. CDR1 is MNHEY, CDR2 SVGAGI, per germline. This CDR3 has 12 residues. Trimming removed 6 bases from V and 5 bases from J; junction bases left unmatched: 1. The CDR3 is CASRGQGNEQYF. The CDR3 DNA is TGTGCCAGCAGGGGACAGGGGAACGAGCAGTACTTC.

This chain links TRBV21-1 with TRBJ1-1; TRBD1 was called by the table and not checked on the DNA. TRBV21-1 is assigned pseudogene status. The length of the CDR3 is 14 residues. CDR3 coding DNA: TGTGCCAGCACCCGACAGGGTGTTAACACTGAAGCTTTCTTT. Protein: CASTRQGVNTEAFF.